The clone carrying this TCR beta chain was counted between two and nine times. Antigen specificity is unknown. The entry originates in a study of PD-1 blockade in classical Hodgkin lymphoma. Autologous stem cell transplantation was followed by relapse in every patient, and brentuximab vedotin exposure varied. Study-level findings and limits: A reduction in baseline TCR diversity was reportedly seen in newly diagnosed patients relative to healthy donors. Initiation of nivolumab under 1 year after ASCT led to exclusion of patients. The study found that TCR diversity rose significantly by C4D1 in CD4+ but not CD8+ cells. It was among complete responders that baseline diversity resembled that of newly diagnosed patients.

CDR3 length equals 17 residues. Germline V gives CDR1 GTSNPN, CDR2 SVGIG (reference sequence). With 0 bases removed from V and 0 bases from J, the gap between germline ends came to 14 bases. Generated by immunoSEQ multiplex PCR, the TCRdb table keeps only in-frame clones and is missing some. The table includes about 66,000 clones, roughly two thirds detected once. The chain links TRBV30 to TRBJ1-4; possibly TRBD1 for D (5 bases). The clonotype originates from a human donor with classical Hodgkin lymphoma. The sequences come from peripheral blood mononuclear cells (PBMCs), collected before the second cycle of nivolumab. The CDR3 reads CAWSVRGAKSTNEKLFF. The CDR3 DNA reads TGTGCCTGGAGTGTACGAGGGGCAAAGTCAACTAATGAAAAACTGTTTTTT.